This TCR beta chain was identified in a study of shared clonotypes between healthy human individuals. Overall study context: Each donor's CD8 memory used one plate, CD8 naive two, each CD4 subset three.

This table comes from immunoSEQ multiplex PCR, and its TCRdb copy is limited to in-frame clones, with some not included. The profile shows around 2,100,000 clones, approximately 94% of them singletons. The naive CD8 fraction comprised CD45RO-negative cells positively selected for CCR7 and excluded terminally differentiated effector memory CD45RA+ cells. Sequencing was carried out using naive CD8+ T cells sorted from blood. This receptor was taken from a man between 18 and 35 years old in good health.

In DNA, the CDR3 is TGTGCCAGCAGCCCAGAGACAGGGGCTAACTATGGCTACACCTTC. Translated, it gives CASSPETGANYGYTF. The chain links TRBV4-2 to TRBJ1-2; 8 bases fit TRBD1. Germline lookup yields CDR1 LGHNA and CDR2 YNFKEQ. V was clipped by 4 bases and J by 0 bases; unmatched bases: 4. The CDR3 extends over 15 amino acids.